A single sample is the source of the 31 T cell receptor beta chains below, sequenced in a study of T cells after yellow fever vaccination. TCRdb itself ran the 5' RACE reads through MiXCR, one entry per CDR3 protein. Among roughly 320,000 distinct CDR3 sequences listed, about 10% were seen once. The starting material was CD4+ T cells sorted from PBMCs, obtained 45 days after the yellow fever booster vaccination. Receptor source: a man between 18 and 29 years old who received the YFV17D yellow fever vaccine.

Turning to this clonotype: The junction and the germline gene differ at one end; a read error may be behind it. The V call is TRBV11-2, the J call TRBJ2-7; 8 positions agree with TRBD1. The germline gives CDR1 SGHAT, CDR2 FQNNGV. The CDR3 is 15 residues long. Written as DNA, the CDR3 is TGTGCCAGCAGCGCTGGACCGGGACAGGTATACGAGAAGTACTTC. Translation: CASSAGPGQVYEKYF.

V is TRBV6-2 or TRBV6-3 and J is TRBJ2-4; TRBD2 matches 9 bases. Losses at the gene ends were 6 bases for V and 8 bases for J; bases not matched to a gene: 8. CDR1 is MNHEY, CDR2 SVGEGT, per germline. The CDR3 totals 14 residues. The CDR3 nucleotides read TGTGCCAGCAGCTATAGCGGGGGCGCGGACATTCAGTACTTC. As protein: CASSYSGGADIQYF.

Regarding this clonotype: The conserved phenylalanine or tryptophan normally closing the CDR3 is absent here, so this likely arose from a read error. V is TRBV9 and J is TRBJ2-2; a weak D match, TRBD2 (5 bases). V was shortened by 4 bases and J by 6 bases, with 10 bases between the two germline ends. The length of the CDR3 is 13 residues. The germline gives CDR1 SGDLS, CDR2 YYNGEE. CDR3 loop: CASSPAGAGELFS. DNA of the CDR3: TGTGCCAGCAGCCCCGCCGGGGCCGGGGAGCTGTTTTCT.

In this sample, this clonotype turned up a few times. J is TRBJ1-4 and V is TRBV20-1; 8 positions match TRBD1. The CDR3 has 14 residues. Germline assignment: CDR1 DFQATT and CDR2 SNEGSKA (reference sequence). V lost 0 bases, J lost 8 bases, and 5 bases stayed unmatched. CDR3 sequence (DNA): TGCAGTGCTAGAGAGGACAGGGCAGGGGAAAAACTGTTTTTT. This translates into CSAREDRAGEKLFF.

The DNA of the CDR3 is TGCGCCAGCAGCTTGGGTGGGGACCCCTTCGAAAAACTGTTTTTT. Residues: CASSLGGDPFEKLFF. The chain recombines TRBV5-1 with TRBJ1-4, with D perhaps TRBD1 (5 bases). The germline V gene encodes CDR1 SGHRS and CDR2 YFSETQ. The CDR3 totals 15 residues. V lost 0 bases and J lost 8, with 14 bases in between. Full variable domain (remainder filled in from reference TRBV5-1 and TRBJ1-4): KAGVTQTPRYLIKTRGQQVTLSCSPISGHRSVSWYQQTPGQGLQFLFEYFSETQRNKGNFPGRFSGRQFSNSRSEMNVSTLELGDSALYLCASSLGGDPFEKLFFGSGTQLSVL.

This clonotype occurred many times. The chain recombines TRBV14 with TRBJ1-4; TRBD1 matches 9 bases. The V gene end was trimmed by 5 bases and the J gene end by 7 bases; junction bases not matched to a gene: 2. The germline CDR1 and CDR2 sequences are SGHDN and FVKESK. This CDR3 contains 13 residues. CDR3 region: CASSRGQGEKLFF. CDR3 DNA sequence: TGTGCCAGCAGCAGGGGACAGGGTGAAAAACTGTTTTTT.

CDR3 DNA: TGCAGTGCTTTGGCGGGCGGATACTATGGCTACACCTTC. Protein sequence: CSALAGGYYGYTF. J is TRBJ1-2 and V is TRBV20-1; D unclear. Trimming took 5 bases from V and 3 from J, leaving 13 bases between them. The CDR3 sequence is 13 residues long. Looked up from germline, CDR1 is DFQATT and CDR2 is SNEGSKA (reference sequence).

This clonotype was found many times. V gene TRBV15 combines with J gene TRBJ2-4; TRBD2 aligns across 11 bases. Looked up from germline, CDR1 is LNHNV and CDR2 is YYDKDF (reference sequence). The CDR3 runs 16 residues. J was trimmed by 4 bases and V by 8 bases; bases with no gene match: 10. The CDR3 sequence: CATRLLPSGGKNIQYF. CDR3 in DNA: TGTGCCACCCGACTTCTCCCTAGCGGGGGGAAAAACATTCAGTACTTC.

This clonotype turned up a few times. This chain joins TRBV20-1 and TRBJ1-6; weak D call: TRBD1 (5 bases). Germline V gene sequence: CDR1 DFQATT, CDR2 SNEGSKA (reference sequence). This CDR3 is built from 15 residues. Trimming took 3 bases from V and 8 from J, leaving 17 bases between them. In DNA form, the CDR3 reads TGCAGTGCTAGCCCAGGGAAAAGTATAGATTCACCCCTCCACTTT. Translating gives CSASPGKSIDSPLHF.

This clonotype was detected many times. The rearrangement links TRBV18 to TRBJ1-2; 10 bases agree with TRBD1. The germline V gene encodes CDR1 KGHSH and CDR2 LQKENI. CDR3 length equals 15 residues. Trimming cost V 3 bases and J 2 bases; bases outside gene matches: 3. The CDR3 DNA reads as TGTGCCAGCTCACCGACAGGGGGCGAAAACTATGGCTACACCTTC. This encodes CASSPTGGENYGYTF.

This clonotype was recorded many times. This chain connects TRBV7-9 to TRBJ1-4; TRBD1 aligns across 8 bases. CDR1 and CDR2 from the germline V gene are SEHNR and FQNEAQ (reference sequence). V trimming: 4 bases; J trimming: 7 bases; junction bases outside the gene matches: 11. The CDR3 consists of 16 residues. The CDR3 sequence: CASSSPRTGRGEKLFF. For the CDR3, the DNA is TGTGCCAGCAGCTCCCCCCGGACAGGGCGAGGTGAAAAACTGTTTTTT.

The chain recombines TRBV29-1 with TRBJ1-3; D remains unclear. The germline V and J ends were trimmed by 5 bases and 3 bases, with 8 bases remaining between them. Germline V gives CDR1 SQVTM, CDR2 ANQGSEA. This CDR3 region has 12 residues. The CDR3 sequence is CSVRTVGNTIYF. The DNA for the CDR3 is TGCAGCGTTCGGACCGTTGGAAACACCATATATTTT.

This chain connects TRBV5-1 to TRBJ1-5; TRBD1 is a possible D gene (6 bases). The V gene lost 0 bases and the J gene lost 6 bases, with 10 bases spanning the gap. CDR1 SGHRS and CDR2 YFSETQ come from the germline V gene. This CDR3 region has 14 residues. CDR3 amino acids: CASSLDGGRQPQHF. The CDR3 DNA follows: TGCGCCAGCAGCTTGGATGGGGGCCGTCAGCCCCAGCATTTT.

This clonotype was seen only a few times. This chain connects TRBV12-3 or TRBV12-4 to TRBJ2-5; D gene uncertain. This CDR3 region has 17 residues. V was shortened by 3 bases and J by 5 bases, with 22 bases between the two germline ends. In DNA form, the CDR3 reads TGTGCCAGCAGTTTTAAACCGTGGACCCGCGTCTCCGAGACCCAGTACTTC. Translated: CASSFKPWTRVSETQYF.

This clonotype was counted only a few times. The CDR3 DNA follows: TGCAGTGCTAGTCGAACAGGGGGCACCGGGGAGCTGTTTTTT. This sequence encodes CSASRTGGTGELFF. The V gene is TRBV20-1, the J gene TRBJ2-2; 8 bases map to TRBD1. From germline, CDR1 is DFQATT and CDR2 SNEGSKA (reference sequence). The length of the CDR3 is 14 residues. The junction had 4 bases not matched to a gene; V was cut back by 3 bases and J by 4 bases.

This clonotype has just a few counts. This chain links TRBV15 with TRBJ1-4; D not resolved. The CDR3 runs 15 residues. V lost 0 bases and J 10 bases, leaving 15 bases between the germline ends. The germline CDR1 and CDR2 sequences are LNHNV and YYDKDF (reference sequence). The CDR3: CATSRDRSVLGKLFF. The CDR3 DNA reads TGTGCCACCAGCAGAGATCGGTCGGTCCTGGGAAAACTGTTTTTT. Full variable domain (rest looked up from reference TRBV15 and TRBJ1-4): DAMVIQNPRYQVTQFGKPVTLSCSQTLNHNVMYWYQQKSSQAPKLLFHYYDKDFNNEADTPDNFQSRRPNTSFCFLDIRSPGLGDTAMYLCATSRDRSVLGKLFFGSGTQLSVL.

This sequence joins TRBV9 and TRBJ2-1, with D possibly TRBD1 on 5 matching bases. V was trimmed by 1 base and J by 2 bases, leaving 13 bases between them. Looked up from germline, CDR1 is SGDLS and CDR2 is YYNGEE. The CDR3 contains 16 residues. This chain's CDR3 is CASSVTGQDPYNEQFF. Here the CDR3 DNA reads TGTGCCAGCAGCGTAACCGGACAAGACCCCTACAATGAGCAGTTCTTC.

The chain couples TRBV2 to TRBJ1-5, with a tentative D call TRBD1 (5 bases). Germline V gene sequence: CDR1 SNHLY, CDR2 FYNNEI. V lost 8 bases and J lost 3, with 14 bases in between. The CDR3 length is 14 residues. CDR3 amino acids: CASGSGGANQPQHF. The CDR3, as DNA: TGTGCCAGCGGCTCTGGGGGTGCCAATCAGCCCCAGCATTTT. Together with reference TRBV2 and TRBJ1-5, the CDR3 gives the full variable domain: EPEVTQTPSHQVTQMGQEVILRCVPISNHLYFYWYRQILGQKVEFLVSFYNNEISEKSEIFDDQFSVERPDGSNFTLKIRSTKLEDSAMYFCASGSGGANQPQHFGDGTRLSIL.

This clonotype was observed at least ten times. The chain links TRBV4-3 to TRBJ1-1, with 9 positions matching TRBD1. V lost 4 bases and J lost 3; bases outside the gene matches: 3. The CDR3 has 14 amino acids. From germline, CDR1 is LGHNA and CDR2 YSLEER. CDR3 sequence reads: CASSLRTGDTEAFF. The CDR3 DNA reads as TGCGCCAGCAGCCTCCGGACAGGGGACACTGAAGCTTTCTTT.

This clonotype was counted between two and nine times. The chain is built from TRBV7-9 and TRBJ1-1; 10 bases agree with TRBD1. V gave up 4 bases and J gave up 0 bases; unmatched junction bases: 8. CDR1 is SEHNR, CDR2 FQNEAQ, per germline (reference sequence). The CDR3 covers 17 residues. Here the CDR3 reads CASSYGTGVIMNTEAFF. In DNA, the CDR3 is TGTGCCAGCAGCTATGGGACAGGGGTGATCATGAACACTGAAGCTTTCTTT.

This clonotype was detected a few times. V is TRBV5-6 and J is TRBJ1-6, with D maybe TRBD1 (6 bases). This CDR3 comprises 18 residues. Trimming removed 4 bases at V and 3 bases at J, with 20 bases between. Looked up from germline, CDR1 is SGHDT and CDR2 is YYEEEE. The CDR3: CASSRVYPQGNYNSPLHF. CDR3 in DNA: TGTGCCAGCAGCAGAGTCTACCCACAGGGAAACTATAATTCACCCCTCCACTTT.

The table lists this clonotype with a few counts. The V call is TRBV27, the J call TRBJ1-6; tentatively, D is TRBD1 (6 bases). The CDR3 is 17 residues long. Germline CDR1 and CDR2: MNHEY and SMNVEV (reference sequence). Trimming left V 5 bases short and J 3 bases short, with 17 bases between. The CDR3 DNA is TGTGCCAGCAGTCCCCTCGGGGGGGCCGGCTATAATTCACCCCTCCACTTT. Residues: CASSPLGGAGYNSPLHF.

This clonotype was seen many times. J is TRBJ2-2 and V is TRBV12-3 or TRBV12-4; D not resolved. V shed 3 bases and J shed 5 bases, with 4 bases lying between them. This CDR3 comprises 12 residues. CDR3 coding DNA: TGTGCCAGCAGTTTTAGGACCGGGGAGCTGTTTTTT. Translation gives CASSFRTGELFF.

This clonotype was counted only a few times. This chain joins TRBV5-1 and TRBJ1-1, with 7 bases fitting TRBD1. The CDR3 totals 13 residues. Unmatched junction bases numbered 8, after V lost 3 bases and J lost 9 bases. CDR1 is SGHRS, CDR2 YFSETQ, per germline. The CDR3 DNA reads TGCGCCAGCAGCTGGTCGACAGGGACTCAAGCTTTCTTT. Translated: CASSWSTGTQAFF.

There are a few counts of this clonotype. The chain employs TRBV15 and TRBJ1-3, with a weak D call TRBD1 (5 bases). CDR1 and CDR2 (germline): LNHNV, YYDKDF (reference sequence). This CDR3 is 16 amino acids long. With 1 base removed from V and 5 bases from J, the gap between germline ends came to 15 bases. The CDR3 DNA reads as TGTGCCACCAGCAGAGGTTCGGGGGGAGGTAGAAACACCATATATTTT. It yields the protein CATSRGSGGGRNTIYF.

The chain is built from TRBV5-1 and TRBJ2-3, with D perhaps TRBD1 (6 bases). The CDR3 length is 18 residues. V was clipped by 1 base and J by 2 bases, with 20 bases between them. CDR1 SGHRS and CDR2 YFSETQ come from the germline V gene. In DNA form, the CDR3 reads TGCGCCAGCAGCTTGTGGGGAGTGGGGACATCGCTCACAGATACGCAGTATTTT. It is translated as CASSLWGVGTSLTDTQYF. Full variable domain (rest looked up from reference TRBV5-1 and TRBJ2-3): KAGVTQTPRYLIKTRGQQVTLSCSPISGHRSVSWYQQTPGQGLQFLFEYFSETQRNKGNFPGRFSGRQFSNSRSEMNVSTLELGDSALYLCASSLWGVGTSLTDTQYFGPGTRLTVL.

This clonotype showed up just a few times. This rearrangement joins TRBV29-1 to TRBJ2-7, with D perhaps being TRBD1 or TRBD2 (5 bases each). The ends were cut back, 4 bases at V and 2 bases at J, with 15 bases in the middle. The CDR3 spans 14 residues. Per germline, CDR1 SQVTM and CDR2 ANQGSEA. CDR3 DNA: TGCAGCGTTGTACTAGACAGAGCTCCCTACGAGCAGTACTTC. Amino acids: CSVVLDRAPYEQYF.

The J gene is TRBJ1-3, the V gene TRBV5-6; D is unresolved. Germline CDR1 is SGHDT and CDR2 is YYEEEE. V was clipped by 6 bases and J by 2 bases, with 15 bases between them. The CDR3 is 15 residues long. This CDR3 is CASNNLGKAGNTIYF. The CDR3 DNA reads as TGTGCCAGCAACAACTTAGGGAAGGCTGGAAACACCATATATTTT.

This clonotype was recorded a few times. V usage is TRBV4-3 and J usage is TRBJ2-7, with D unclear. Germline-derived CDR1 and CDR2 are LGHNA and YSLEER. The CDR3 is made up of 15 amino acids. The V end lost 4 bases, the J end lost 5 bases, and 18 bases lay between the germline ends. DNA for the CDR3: TGCGCCAGCAGCCCCTGGGTCCTACGAAGGCACGAGCAGTACGTC. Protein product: CASSPWVLRRHEQYV.

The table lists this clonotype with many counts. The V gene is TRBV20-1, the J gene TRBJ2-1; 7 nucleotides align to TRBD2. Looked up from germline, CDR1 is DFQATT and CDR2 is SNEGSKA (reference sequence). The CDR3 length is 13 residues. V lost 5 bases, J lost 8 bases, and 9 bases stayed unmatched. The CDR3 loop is CSAPMGGTDEQFF. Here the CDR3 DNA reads TGCAGTGCTCCGATGGGGGGGACGGATGAGCAGTTCTTC.

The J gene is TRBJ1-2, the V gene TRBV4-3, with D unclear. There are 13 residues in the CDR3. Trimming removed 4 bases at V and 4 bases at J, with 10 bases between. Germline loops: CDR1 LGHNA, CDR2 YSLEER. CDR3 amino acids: CASSPSPTYGYTF. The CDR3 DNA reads TGCGCCAGCAGCCCCTCCCCGACCTATGGCTACACCTTC.